These T cell receptor beta chains were read from a single sample in a study of cytomegalovirus exposure and HLA in healthy donors. Clones were read by immunoSEQ multiplex PCR, and TCRdb kept only the in-frame ones, dropping some. The sample has 90,000 to 150,000 clones; 77% are singletons. Sequenced: PBMCs. The receptors shown here come from a human donor in good health. CDR3s include the opening cysteine and the closing phenylalanine or tryptophan. The order of the fields is J gene, D gene, V gene, clone size, CDR3 protein, CDR3 DNA. The D gene is left open where the match is weak. Clone size is given for some rows only: seen once, a few or many times, or a class if the clone is expanded.

j_call: TRBJ1-2
d_call: -
v_call: TRBV7-8
clone_size: -
cdr3_aa: CASSLPGSTYGYTF
cdr3_nt: TGTGCCAGCAGCTTACCGGGGAGCACCTATGGCTACACCTTC

j_call: TRBJ2-7
d_call: -
v_call: TRBV6-1
clone_size: -
cdr3_aa: CASSESSYEQYF
cdr3_nt: TGTGCCAGCAGTGAATCGTCCTACGAGCAGTACTTC

j_call: TRBJ2-2
d_call: -
v_call: TRBV11-1
clone_size: -
cdr3_aa: CASRGGAANTGELFF
cdr3_nt: TGTGCCAGCAGAGGCGGGGCCGCGAACACCGGGGAGCTGTTTTTT

j_call: TRBJ2-7
d_call: -
v_call: TRBV7-9
clone_size: few
cdr3_aa: CASSLGQLIYEQYF
cdr3_nt: TGTGCCAGCAGCCTCGGACAGCTTATCTACGAGCAGTACTTC

j_call: TRBJ2-7
d_call: -
v_call: TRBV2
clone_size: few
cdr3_aa: CASNNLQGSDEQYF
cdr3_nt: TGTGCCAGCAACAACCTACAGGGCTCCGACGAGCAGTACTTC

j_call: TRBJ1-1
d_call: TRBD1
v_call: TRBV7-9
clone_size: -
cdr3_aa: CASSFGQGWTEAFF
cdr3_nt: TGTGCCAGCAGCTTTGGACAGGGGTGGACTGAAGCTTTCTTT

j_call: TRBJ2-5
d_call: TRBD1
v_call: TRBV2
clone_size: few
cdr3_aa: CASSEARTGRGETQYF
cdr3_nt: TGTGCCAGCAGTGAAGCGAGGACAGGGCGGGGAGAGACCCAGTACTTC

j_call: TRBJ1-1
d_call: -
v_call: TRBV5-8
clone_size: -
cdr3_aa: CASSLVRAGAFF
cdr3_nt: TGTGCCAGCAGCTTGGTGAGGGCTGGTGCTTTCTTT

j_call: TRBJ1-1
d_call: -
v_call: TRBV7-9
clone_size: -
cdr3_aa: CASSLPRGGNTEAFF
cdr3_nt: TGTGCCAGCAGCTTACCGAGGGGGGGGAACACTGAAGCTTTCTTT

j_call: TRBJ2-3
d_call: -
v_call: TRBV5-4
clone_size: -
cdr3_aa: CASSLRGSNTQYF
cdr3_nt: TGTGCCAGCAGCTTGAGGGGGTCCAATACGCAGTATTTT

j_call: TRBJ2-7
d_call: -
v_call: TRBV5-8
clone_size: -
cdr3_aa: CATPMIYEQYF
cdr3_nt: TGTGCCACCCCGATGATCTACGAGCAGTACTTC